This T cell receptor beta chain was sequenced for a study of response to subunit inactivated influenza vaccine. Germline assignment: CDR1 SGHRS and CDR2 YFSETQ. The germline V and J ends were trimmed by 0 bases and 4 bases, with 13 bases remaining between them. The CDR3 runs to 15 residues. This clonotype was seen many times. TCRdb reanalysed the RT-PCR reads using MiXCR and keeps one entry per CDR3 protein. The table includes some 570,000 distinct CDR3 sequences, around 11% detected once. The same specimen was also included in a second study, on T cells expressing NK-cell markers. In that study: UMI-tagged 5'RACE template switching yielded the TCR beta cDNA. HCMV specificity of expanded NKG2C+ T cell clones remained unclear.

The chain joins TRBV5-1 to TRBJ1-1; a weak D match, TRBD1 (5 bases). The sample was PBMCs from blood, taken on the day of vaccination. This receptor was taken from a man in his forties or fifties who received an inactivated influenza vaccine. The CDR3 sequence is CASSLGPGISTEAFF. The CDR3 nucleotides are TGCGCCAGCAGCTTGGGGCCAGGGATCAGCACTGAAGCTTTCTTT.